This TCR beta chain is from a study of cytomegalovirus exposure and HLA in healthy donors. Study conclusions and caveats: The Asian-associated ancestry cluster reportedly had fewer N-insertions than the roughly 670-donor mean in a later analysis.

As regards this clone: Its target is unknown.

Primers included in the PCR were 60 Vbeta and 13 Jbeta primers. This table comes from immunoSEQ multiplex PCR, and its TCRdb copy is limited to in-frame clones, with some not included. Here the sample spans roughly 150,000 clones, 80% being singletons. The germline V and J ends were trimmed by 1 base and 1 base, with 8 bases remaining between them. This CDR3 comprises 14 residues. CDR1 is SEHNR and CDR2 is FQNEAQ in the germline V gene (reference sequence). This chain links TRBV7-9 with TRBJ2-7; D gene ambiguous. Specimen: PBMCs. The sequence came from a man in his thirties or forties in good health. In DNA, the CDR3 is TGTGCCAGCAGCTTAGATACGGAGTCCTACGAGCAGTACTTC. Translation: CASSLDTESYEQYF.